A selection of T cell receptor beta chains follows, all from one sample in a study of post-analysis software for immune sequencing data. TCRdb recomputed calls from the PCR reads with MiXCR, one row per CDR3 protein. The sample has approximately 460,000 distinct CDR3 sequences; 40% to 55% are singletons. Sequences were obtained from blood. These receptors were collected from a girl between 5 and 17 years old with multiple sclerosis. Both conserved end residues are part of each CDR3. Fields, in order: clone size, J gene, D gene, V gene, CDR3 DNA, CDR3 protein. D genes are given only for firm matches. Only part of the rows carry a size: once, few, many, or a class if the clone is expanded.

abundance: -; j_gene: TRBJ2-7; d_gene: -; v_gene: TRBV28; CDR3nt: TGTGCCAGCACCGCGGCGCGCCTCTCCTACGAGCAGTACTTC; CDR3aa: CASTAARLSYEQYF
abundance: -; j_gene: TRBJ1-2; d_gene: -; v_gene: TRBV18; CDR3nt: TGTGCCAGCTCACCTCAGACAAATTCGGACTATGGCTACACCTTC; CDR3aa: CASSPQTNSDYGYTF
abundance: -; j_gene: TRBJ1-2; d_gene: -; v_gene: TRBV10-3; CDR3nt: TGTGCCATCAGTGAGTCTCAGGGGACGAATGGCTACACCTTC; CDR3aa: CAISESQGTNGYTF
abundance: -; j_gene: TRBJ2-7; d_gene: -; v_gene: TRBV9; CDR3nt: TGTGCCGGCAGCGTAGGTCTAGGGGCCCGCCGCGAGCAGTACTTC; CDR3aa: CAGSVGLGARREQYF
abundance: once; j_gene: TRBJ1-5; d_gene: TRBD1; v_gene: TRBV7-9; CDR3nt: TGTGCCAGCAGCGGAACAGGGGGCTATGGCAATCAGCCCCAGCATTTT; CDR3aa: CASSGTGGYGNQPQHF
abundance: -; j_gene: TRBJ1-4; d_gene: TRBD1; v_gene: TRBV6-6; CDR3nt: TGTGCCAGCAGTTACTCACAGGGGGCGAATGAAAAACTGTTTTTT; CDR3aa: CASSYSQGANEKLFF
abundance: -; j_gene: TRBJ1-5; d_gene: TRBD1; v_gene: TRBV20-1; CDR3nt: TGCAGTGCTAGAGGGGGGACAGGGACGCGCAATCAGCCCCAGCATTTT; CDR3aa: CSARGGTGTRNQPQHF
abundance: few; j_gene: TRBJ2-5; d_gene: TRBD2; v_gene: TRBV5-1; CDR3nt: TGCGCCAGCAGCTTGGAGGTCGGGCTAGCGGGACAAGAGACCCAGTACTTC; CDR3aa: CASSLEVGLAGQETQYF
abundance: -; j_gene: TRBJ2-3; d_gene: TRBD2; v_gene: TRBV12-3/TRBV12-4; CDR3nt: TGTGCCAGCAGTACAGGGACTAGCGGAACTAGCACAGATACGCAGTATTTT; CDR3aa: CASSTGTSGTSTDTQYF
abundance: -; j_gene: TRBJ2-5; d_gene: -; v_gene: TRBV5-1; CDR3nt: TGCGCCAGCAGCTTGGGCAGCAACCAAGAGACCCAGTACTTC; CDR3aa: CASSLGSNQETQYF
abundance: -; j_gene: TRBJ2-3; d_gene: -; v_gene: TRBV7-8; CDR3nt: TGTGCCAGCAGCTTAGCGGGTTTGGCATATACGCAGTATTTT; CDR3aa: CASSLAGLAYTQYF
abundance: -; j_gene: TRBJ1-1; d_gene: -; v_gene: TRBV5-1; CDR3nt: TGCGCCAGCAGCTCTCACGACGGCGGCAGGGCGATCGCTGAAGCTTTCTTT; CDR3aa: CASSSHDGGRAIAEAFF
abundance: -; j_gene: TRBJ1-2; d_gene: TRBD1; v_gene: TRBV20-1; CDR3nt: TGCAGTGCTAGATTTCCGGGACAGTCATATGGCTACACCTTC; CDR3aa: CSARFPGQSYGYTF
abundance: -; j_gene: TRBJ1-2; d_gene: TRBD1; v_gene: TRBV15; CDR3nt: TGTGCCACCAGCAGGCCGGGACAGTCCTATGGCTACACCTTC; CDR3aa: CATSRPGQSYGYTF
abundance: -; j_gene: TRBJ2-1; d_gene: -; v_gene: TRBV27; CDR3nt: TGTGCCAGCAGACGAACGGGACCGAGCTACAATGAGCAGTTCTTC; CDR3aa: CASRRTGPSYNEQFF
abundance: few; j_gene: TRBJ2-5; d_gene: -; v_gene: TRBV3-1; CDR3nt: TGTGCCAGCGACCTCCAGGGACAAGAGACCCAGTACTTC; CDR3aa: CASDLQGQETQYF
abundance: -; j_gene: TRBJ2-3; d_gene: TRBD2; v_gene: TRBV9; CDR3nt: TGTGCCAGCAGCACCCATACTAGCGGCCGCACAGATACGCAGTATTTT; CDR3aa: CASSTHTSGRTDTQYF
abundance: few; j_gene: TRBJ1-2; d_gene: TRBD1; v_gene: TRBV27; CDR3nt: TGTGCCAGCAGTTTATTGTCAGGGGGTTATGGCTACACCTTC; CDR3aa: CASSLLSGGYGYTF
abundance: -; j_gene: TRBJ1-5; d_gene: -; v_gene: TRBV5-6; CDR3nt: TGTGCCAGCAGCACAACTTTAGGTAGCAATCAGCCCCAGCATTTT; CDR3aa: CASSTTLGSNQPQHF
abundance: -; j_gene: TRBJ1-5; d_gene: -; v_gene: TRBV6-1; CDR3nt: TGTGCCAGCAGTGATTGGGCGGGACGGACAAATCAGCCCCAGCATTTT; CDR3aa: CASSDWAGRTNQPQHF
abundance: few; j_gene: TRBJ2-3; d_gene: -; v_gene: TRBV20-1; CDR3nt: TGCAGTGCTAGTTGGGGGGATACGCAGTATTTT; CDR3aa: CSASWGDTQYF
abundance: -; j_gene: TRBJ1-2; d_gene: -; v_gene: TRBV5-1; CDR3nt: TGCGCCAGCTCGGCAGGGTTCTATGGCTACACCTTC; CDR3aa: CASSAGFYGYTF
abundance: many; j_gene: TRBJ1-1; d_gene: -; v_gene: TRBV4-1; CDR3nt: TGCGCCAGCAGCCCAGGGGACATGAACACTGAAGCTTTCTTT; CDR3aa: CASSPGDMNTEAFF
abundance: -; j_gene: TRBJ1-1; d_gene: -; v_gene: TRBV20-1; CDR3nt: TGCAGTGCTAGTAAAGGGGGTACAGACACTGAAGCTTTCTTT; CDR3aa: CSASKGGTDTEAFF
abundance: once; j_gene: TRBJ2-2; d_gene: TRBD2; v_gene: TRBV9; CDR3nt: TGTGCCAGCAGCGTACTAGCGGGAGACACCGGGGAGCTGTTTTTT; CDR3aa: CASSVLAGDTGELFF
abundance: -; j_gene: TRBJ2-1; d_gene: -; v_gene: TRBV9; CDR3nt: TGTGCCAGCAGCGTCGGCGACTACCCCTCCAATGAGCAGTTCTTC; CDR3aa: CASSVGDYPSNEQFF
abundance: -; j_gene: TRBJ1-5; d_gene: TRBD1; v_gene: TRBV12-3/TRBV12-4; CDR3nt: TGTGCCAGCAGTTTAGGCTCGACAGGGGGGGATCAGCCCCAGCATTTT; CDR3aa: CASSLGSTGGDQPQHF
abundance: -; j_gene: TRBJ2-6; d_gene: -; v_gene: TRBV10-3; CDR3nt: TGTGCCATCCGACCCGCGTCCAGTTCCCCCGGGGCCAACGTCCTGACTTTC; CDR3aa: CAIRPASSSPGANVLTF
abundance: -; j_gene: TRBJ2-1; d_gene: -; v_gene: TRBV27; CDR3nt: TGTGCCAGCAGTTTCGGTGGGAGCGGCAATGAGCAGTTCTTC; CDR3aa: CASSFGGSGNEQFF
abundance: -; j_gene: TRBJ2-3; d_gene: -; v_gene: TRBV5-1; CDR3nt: TGCGCCAGCAGCTTGGCGGCGACAACAGATACGCAGTATTTT; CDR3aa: CASSLAATTDTQYF
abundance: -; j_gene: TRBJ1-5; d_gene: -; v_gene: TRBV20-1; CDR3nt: TGCAGCGACAGAAGGGGGGCCAGCTATAGCAATCAGCCCCAGCATTTT; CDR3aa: CSDRRGASYSNQPQHF
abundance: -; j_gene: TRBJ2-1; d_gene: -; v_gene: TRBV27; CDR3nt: TGTGCCAGCAGTGGGGCCGGGAAGAGCTCCTACAATGAGCAGTTCTTC; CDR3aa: CASSGAGKSSYNEQFF
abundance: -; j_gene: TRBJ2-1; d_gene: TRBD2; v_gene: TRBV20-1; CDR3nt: TGCAGTGCTAGAGTCGAGGGAGGGCGAGTCGAGCAGTTCTTC; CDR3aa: CSARVEGGRVEQFF
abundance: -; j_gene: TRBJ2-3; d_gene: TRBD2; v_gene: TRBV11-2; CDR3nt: TGTGCCAGCAGCCAGAGAGGGGGACTAGCGGGAGAAGATACGCAGTATTTT; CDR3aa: CASSQRGGLAGEDTQYF
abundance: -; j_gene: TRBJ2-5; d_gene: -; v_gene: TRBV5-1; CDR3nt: TGCGCCAGCAGCTTGGAGTTGGGGGGGACCCAGTACTTC; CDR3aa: CASSLELGGTQYF
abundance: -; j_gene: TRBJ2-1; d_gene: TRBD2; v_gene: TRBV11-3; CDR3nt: TGTGCCAGCAGCTTAGAAGCGGGGACGGGGAATGAGCAGTTCTTC; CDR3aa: CASSLEAGTGNEQFF
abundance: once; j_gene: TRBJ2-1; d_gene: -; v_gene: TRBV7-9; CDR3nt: TGTGCCTGCAGCTTAGCCGGCCCCAGGGGTAATGAGCAGTTCTTC; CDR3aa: CACSLAGPRGNEQFF
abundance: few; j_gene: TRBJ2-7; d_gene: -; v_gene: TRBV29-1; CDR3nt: TGCAGCGTTGAAGATCAGGGTTACGAGCAGTACTTC; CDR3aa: CSVEDQGYEQYF
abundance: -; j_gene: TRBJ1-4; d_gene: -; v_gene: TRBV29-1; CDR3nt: TGCAGCGTTGATAATAGTCACGGGGGCGATGCTAATGAAAAACTGTTTTTT; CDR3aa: CSVDNSHGGDANEKLFF
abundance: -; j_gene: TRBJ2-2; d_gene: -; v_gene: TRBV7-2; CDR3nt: TGTGCCAGCACCCAGACTAGGTCGAGGGGCGGGGAGCTGTTTTTT; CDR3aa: CASTQTRSRGGELFF
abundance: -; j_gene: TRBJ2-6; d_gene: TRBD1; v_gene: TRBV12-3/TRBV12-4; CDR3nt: TGTGCCAGCAGGAGACAGGGGGGAGACTCTGGGGCCAACGTCCTGACTTTC; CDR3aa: CASRRQGGDSGANVLTF
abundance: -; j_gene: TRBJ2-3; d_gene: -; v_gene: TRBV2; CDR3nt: TGTGCCAGCCTCCGGGATACGCAGTATTTT; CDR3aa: CASLRDTQYF
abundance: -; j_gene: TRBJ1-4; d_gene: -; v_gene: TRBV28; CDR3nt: TGTGCCAGCAGTTTAAGTTCGGGAGGGCTCGGGGAAAAACTGTTTTTT; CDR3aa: CASSLSSGGLGEKLFF
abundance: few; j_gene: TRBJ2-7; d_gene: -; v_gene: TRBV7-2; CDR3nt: TGTGCCAGCAGCTTAGCGGGAATGGAGCAGTACTTC; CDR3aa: CASSLAGMEQYF
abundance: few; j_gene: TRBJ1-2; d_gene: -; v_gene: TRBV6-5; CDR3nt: TGTGCCAGCAGTTACGGGATTAACTATGGCTACACCTTC; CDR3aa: CASSYGINYGYTF
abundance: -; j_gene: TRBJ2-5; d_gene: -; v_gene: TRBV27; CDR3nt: TGTGCCAGCAGCCCCGGCGCAGCTCAAGAGACCCAGTACTTC; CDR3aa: CASSPGAAQETQYF